The present entry profiles one T cell receptor (beta chain) with its context. TCRdb's table, derived via immunoSEQ multiplex PCR, lists solely in-frame clones and lacks some. The sample carries around 89,000 clones, around 82% recorded once. The record originates from a study of control samples from healthy donors and cancer patients. CDR3 length: 15 amino acids. The V end was cut by 7 bases, the J end by 0 bases, with 13 bases between. The V gene's germline CDR1 is MNHNY and CDR2 SVGAGI (reference sequence). The genes are TRBV6-6 and TRBJ1-3; no clear D gene. The sample was blood. This TCR derives from a woman aged 55 to 70 in good health. CDR3 in amino acids: CASTGGIYSGNTIYF. As DNA, the CDR3 is TGTGCCAGCACGGGCGGTATATACTCTGGAAACACCATATATTTT.